Following are 2 T cell receptor beta chains from one sample sequenced in a study of blood T cell repertoires in COVID-19 (dated by TCRdb to the early 2020s). Library preparation employed the immunoSEQ multiplex PCR assay. Entries here come from immuneACCESS through TCRdb and include only in-frame sequences with V and J called. Some clones fail to appear in such tables; in the studies checked, an unresolved V gene covers under half of the shortfall, and the cause of the remainder is unknown. For this sample there are about 250,000 clones; approximately 88% appear just once. The ten largest clones take up roughly 6.3% of the sample. The sample comprised peripheral blood. The receptors derive from a woman aged 30 to 39 with COVID-19, enrolled during active disease.

This rearrangement joins TRBV10-1 to TRBJ2-7; TRBD1 might be the D (6 bases). The CDR3 length is 14 residues. V was shortened by 6 bases and J by 0 bases, with 12 bases between the two germline ends. Germline CDR1 WNHNN, CDR2 SYGVQD (reference sequence). The CDR3 protein is CASSDRRYSYEQYF. Here the CDR3 DNA reads TGCGCCAGCAGCGACAGGCGCTACTCCTACGAGCAGTACTTC.

The chain couples TRBV2 to TRBJ2-2, with 10 bases lining up with TRBD2. The CDR3 totals 18 residues. Looked up from germline, CDR1 is SNHLY and CDR2 is FYNNEI. The J segment lost 5 bases and the V segment lost 8 bases, leaving 17 bases of the junction unmatched. The CDR3 nucleotides are TGTGCCAGCGGGGTCCCCAGACAAAGCGGGGGGGCGACCGGGGAGCTGTTTTTT. Protein product: CASGVPRQSGGATGELFF. Looking up the rest from reference TRBV2 and TRBJ2-2 gives the full variable domain: EPEVTQTPSHQVTQMGQEVILRCVPISNHLYFYWYRQILGQKVEFLVSFYNNEISEKSEIFDDQFSVERPDGSNFTLKIRSTKLEDSAMYFCASGVPRQSGGATGELFFGEGSRLTVL.